This T cell receptor beta chain came from a study of beta chain features in type 1 diabetes (dated by TCRdb to between 2018 and 2020). Describing the broader study: Mean age, gender distribution, total cell number and subset yield were not different between patients and healthy donors. In the study, TCRB repertoires of sorted circulating CD4+ T cell subsets from recently diagnosed type 1 diabetes patients were compared with those of matched healthy donors. Regulatory and stem cell-like memory subsets were isolated from only 8 patients and about eight healthy donors, whereas naive and central memory subsets came from all 28 donors. A total of around 110,000,000 sorted cells were examined across all samples, and a strong correlation was observed between cell number per subset and RNA yield.

Comment on this clone: Its antigen is unknown. No base quality values were provided; no much bigger clone lies one nucleotide off.

A single peripheral blood draw of approximately 100 mL on average was collected from each donor into heparinised tubes. Using a panel that included CD45RO, CCR7, CD25, CD127, CD95 and CD27, naive, central memory, regulatory and stem cell-like memory CD4+ T cells were sorted on a BD FACSAria II. Purity was above 95% for every sorted population. PBMCs were separated immediately by Lymphoprep density gradient centrifugation and were stained directly, without being cultured. So that batch effects would be minimized, each experiment stained and sorted samples in pairs, pairing one healthy donor with one patient. The High Capacity cDNA Reverse Transcription Kit was used to reverse transcribe all of the isolated RNA, meaning that expressed TCRB transcripts were what got sequenced. Deep immunoSEQ sequencing was applied to naive, central memory and regulatory T cell samples, giving an average of around 3.4 million total reads per sample. Sorted cells were lysed in RLT buffer and RNA was extracted with DNase-treated RNeasy Micro or Mini kits, depending on cell number. Each cell subset was processed separately to prevent cross-contamination, with patient and healthy donor samples processed together. Using the immunoSEQ multiplex PCR, TCRB sequences were amplified from cDNA into 87-bp fragments spanning the CDR3 region. Sequencing of the amplicons was performed on the Illumina HiSeq platform. As for the authors' bioinformatics: PCR bias was corrected computationally using synthetic template baselines, and reads within Hamming distance 2 were collapsed, with unmergeable singletons discarded. By aligning reads against IMGT, V, D and J genes, CDR3 length, and insertions or deletions at six rearrangement sites were assigned. Within each subset, clonotype counts were normalized to the number of sorted cells before true diversity and Gini coefficients were calculated with the tcR R package. The overlap coefficient, calculated on TCRB nucleotide sequences, was used to quantify repertoire sharing. Out-of-frame TCRB sequences from naive cells were analyzed as a proxy for the pre-selection repertoire. This immuneACCESS table, as held by TCRdb, lists in-frame sequences with V and J called but not all clones. Of the missing ones, under half trace to an unresolved V gene in checked studies; the others have no known cause. Clone size and the V and J calls come from that table; the DNA yielded D and trimming. Present in this sample are about 930,000 clones, roughly a sixth of which were seen just once. The ten largest clones add up to about 0.025% of the sample.

Results and caveats for the whole study, not just this receptor: HLA sub-analyses involved small numbers of individuals, so any influence of HLA type on TCRB rearrangement remained unresolved. Naive, central memory and regulatory TCRB repertoires appeared to be more alike among patients than among healthy donors. At VDJ recombination sites, patients with type 1 diabetes made fewer insertions and deleted more nucleotides, a pattern implying thymic rearrangement abnormalities. A moderate but significant shortening of TCRB CDR3 length was observed in type 1 diabetes patients in all four CD4+ subsets. Shorter templates might have been favored by PCR, but patient and control samples were amplified and corrected together, so both groups would have been affected equally by any skew. Because cDNA rather than genomic DNA was sequenced, highly expressing activated cells could have been over-represented, although no difference in activation and CD3 levels was found between groups.

The TCR sequence derives from a young woman in good health. The sample taken for sequencing was naive CD4+ T cells from blood. This specimen's cell subset or site label, per the study, means: true naive CD4+ T cells.

The sequence in DNA is TGTGCCAGCTCAAACCGGACAGGGTCGAATCAGCCCCAGCATTTT. The encoded protein is CASSNRTGSNQPQHF. Recombination linked TRBV18 to TRBJ1-5; the central 8 bases match TRBD1. The germline V gene yields KGHSH for CDR1 and LQKENI for CDR2. From its cysteine to its phenylalanine, the CDR3 spans 15 amino acids. Left in the record is the CDR3 DNA by itself, 45 bases read in frame from the first base. Ends trimmed: V by 5 bases, J by 4 bases; bases unmatched to a gene: 7.